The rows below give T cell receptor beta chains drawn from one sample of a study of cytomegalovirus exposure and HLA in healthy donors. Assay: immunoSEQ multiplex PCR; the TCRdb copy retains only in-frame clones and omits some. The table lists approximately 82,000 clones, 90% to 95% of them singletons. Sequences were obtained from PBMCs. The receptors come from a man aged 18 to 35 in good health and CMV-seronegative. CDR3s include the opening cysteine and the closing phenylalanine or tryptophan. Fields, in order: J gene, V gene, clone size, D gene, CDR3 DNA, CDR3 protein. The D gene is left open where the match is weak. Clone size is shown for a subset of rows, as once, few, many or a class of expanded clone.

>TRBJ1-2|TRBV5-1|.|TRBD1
TGCGCCAGCAGCTCCCTAACAGGGGTTCTCGGCTACACCTTC
CASSSLTGVLGYTF
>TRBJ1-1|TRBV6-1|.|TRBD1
TGTGCCAGCAGCTCACCGGACAGGAGCAGCACTGAAGCTTTCTTT
CASSSPDRSSTEAFF
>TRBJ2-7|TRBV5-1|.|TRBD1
TGCGCCAGCAGCTGGACAGGGGGCTCCTACGAGCAGTACTTC
CASSWTGGSYEQYF
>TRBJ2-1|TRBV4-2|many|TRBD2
TGTGCCAGCAGCCAAGAGGGAGGGATTAGAAATGAGCAGTTCTTC
CASSQEGGIRNEQFF
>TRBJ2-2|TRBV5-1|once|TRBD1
TGCGCCAGCAGAACCGGGACAGGGGACACCGGGGAGCTGTTTTTT
CASRTGTGDTGELFF
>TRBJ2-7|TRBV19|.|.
TGTGCCAGTAGTCCGACTGCGGGGTCCTACGAGCAGTACTTC
CASSPTAGSYEQYF
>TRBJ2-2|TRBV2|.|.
TGTGCCAGCAGTGAAGCGCCGGGGAACACCGGGGAGCTGTTTTTT
CASSEAPGNTGELFF
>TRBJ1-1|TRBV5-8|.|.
TGTGCCAGCAGCTCGGTGGTCCAGGGTAACACTGAAGCTTTCTTT
CASSSVVQGNTEAFF
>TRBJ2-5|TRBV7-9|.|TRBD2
TGTGCCAGCAGGGGGGGGTTACAGAGTGAGACCCAGTACTTC
CASRGGLQSETQYF
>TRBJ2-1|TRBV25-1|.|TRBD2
TGTGCCAGCAGTGTGGGACTAGCGGGAGAGGGTGAGCAGTTCTTC
CASSVGLAGEGEQFF